This TCR beta chain was recorded in a study of T cell clonotyping in hematopoietic cell transplantation. Whole-study results and caveats: Pathologically expanded recipient clonotypes increased progressively from day 30 to day 180 as diversity fell. CD4 and CD8 repertoire contributions could not be separated without sorting.

A remark on this clone: The antigen remains undetermined.

This table comes from immunoSEQ multiplex PCR, and its TCRdb copy is limited to in-frame clones, with some not included. The sample holds tens of thousands of clones, approximately 95% seen once. Germline CDR1 LGHNT, CDR2 FRNRAP. V was shortened by 5 bases and J by 3 bases, with 11 bases between the two germline ends. The CDR3 length is 13 residues. The TCR originated in a man in his thirties or forties in good health. Some clones in this sample may be carry-over from other donors' samples. This sequence joins TRBV12-5 and TRBJ2-7, with D unresolved. The specimen sequenced was peripheral blood mononuclear cells. The CDR3 loop is CASGRAVLYEQYF. CDR3 sequence (DNA): TGTGCTAGTGGTCGGGCGGTCCTCTACGAGCAGTACTTC.